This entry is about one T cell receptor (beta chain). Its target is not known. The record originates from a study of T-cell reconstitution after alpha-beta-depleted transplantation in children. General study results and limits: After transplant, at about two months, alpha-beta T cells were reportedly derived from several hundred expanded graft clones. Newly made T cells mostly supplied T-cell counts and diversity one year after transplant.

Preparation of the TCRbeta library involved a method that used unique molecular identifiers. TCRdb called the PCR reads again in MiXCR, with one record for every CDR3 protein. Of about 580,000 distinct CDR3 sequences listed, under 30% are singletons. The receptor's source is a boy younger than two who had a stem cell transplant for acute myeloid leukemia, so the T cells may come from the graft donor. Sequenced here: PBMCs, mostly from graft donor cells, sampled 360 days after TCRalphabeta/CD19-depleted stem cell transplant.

CDR3: CASSQDFRGAGANVLTF. CDR3 nucleotides: TGTGCCAGCAGCCAAGATTTCAGGGGGGCCGGGGCCAACGTCCTGACTTTC. V is TRBV4-2 and J is TRBJ2-6; TRBD1 is a possible D gene (7 bases). Germline V gene lookup returns CDR1 LGHNA and CDR2 YNFKEQ. Trimming removed 0 bases from V and 4 bases from J, with 13 bases in between. The CDR3 has 17 residues.